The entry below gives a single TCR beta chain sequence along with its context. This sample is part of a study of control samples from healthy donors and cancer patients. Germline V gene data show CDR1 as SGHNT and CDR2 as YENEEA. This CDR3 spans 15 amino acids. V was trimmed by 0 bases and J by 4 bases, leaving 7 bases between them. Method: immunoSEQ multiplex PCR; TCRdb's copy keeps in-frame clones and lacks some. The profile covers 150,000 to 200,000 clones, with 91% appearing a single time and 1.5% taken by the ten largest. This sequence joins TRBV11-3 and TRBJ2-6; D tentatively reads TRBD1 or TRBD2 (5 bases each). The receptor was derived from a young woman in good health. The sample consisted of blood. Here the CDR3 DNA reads TGTGCCAGCAGCTTAGACGGGGCCGGGGCCAACGTCCTGACTTTC. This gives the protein CASSLDGAGANVLTF.